This T cell receptor beta chain was captured by sequencing in a study of blood T cell repertoires in COVID-19. Whole-study context: The United States, Italy and Spain provided the acute and convalescent COVID-19 samples. The analysed material was cDNA or gDNA that came from T cells, B-cell-depleted T cells, or PBMCs.

TCRdb keeps only in-frame clones here, not all; method: immunoSEQ multiplex PCR. The table includes 350,000 to 450,000 clones, around nine tenths detected once. All enrollees were roughly 18 to 95 years old and from approximately 24 US areas. With V trimmed by 3 bases and J by 5 bases, 8 bases remained unmatched. The CDR3 contains 15 residues. CDR1 is LGHNA and CDR2 is YSLEER in the germline V gene. The chain has TRBV4-3 and TRBJ2-7; 9 bases map to TRBD2. The source of this sequence is a woman younger than 35 who had been exposed to COVID-19. What was sequenced was PBMCs or T cells enriched from blood (not recorded which). CDR3 sequence (DNA): TGCGCCAGCAGCCAGGGGCGGGGGGGCATCAACGAGCAGTACTTC. This codes for CASSQGRGGINEQYF.